Listed below are T cell receptor beta chains from one sample, sequenced in a study of breast tumors, draining lymph nodes, adjacent tissues. TCRdb reanalysed the multiplex PCR reads using MiXCR and keeps one entry per CDR3 protein. The data contain 66,000 or so distinct CDR3 sequences, roughly two fifths of them singletons. Sequencing input: breast tumor tissue. Receptors originate from a female donor with breast cancer. Some clones in this sample may be carry-over from other donors' samples. Each CDR3 is given with its conserved first and last residue. The order of the fields is J gene, V gene, CDR3 protein.

TRBJ1-2 TRBV20-1 CSARSQSSNYGYTF
TRBJ2-2 TRBV28 CASSFSYPGELFF
TRBJ2-1 TRBV11-3 CASSLIYNEQFF
TRBJ2-5 TRBV12-3/TRBV12-4 CASSLEPSRETQYF
TRBJ2-1 TRBV3-1 CASSPGTDYNKQFF
TRBJ2-7 TRBV7-2 CASSVWGTSSTYEQCF
TRBJ2-2 TRBV2 CAIKVGIGGDTGELFF
TRBJ1-1 TRBV19 CAISGGRGRTEAFF
TRBJ2-1 TRBV18 CASSPGIRTYNEQFF
TRBJ2-6 TRBV7-6 CASSPGVDAFSGANVLTF
TRBJ2-7 TRBV20-1 CSARATSGTEQYF
TRBJ1-4 TRBV9 CASSVELGDANEKLFF
TRBJ2-7 TRBV7-2 CASSTHLRAWEQNF
TRBJ1-4 TRBV20-1 CSARDLGYEKLFF
TRBJ1-2 TRBV6-2/TRBV6-3 CASSHQPQGSYGYTF
TRBJ2-1 TRBV20-1 CSASQPFTEEQFF
TRBJ1-1 TRBV29-1 CSVFRFNTEAFF
TRBJ2-1 TRBV19 CASSKSSYNEQFF
TRBJ2-1 TRBV20-1 CSALAGGADTQFF
TRBJ2-5 TRBV12-5 CASSSGQETQYF
TRBJ2-7 TRBV3-1 CASSQPEGGTHSYEQYF
TRBJ1-2 TRBV6-5 CASSYGGRYGYTF
TRBJ1-4 TRBV15 CATILTGTRNEKLFF
TRBJ2-5 TRBV5-1 CASSLAGETQYF
TRBJ2-2 TRBV12-3/TRBV12-4 CASSFSGRGTGELFF
TRBJ2-3 TRBV24-1 CATSKAGGGTDTQYF
TRBJ2-1 TRBV6-5 CASSYGRTYNEQFF
TRBJ2-1 TRBV29-1 CSVDTSGGVNEQFF
TRBJ2-7 TRBV10-3 CAIRTSGFTYEQYF
TRBJ1-2 TRBV9 CASSSDLHEGPYGYTF
TRBJ2-2 TRBV7-2 CASSIAGELFF
TRBJ1-5 TRBV2 CASTSRGGGKPQHF
TRBJ2-5 TRBV6-2/TRBV6-3 CASRSGGAMGEETQYF